Presented here are 19 T cell receptor beta chains from one specimen sequenced in a study of monozygotic twins with cystic fibrosis (TCRdb year 2021). Library method: the immunoSEQ multiplex PCR assay. In its TCRdb copy, this immuneACCESS table keeps in-frame sequences only and misses some clones. Where compared with another copy, unresolved V genes explain less than half of these, and the others have no known cause. This sample gives 30,000 to 40,000 clones in total; roughly 66% of them show up just once. About 0.8% of the sample comes from the top ten. Sequencing was performed on blood. Receptors originate from a girl under 18 with cystic fibrosis.

The chain joins TRBV6-1 to TRBJ2-7; tentatively, D is TRBD2 (6 bases). CDR1 MNHNS and CDR2 SASEGT come from the germline V gene. The V gene lost 4 bases and the J gene lost 2 bases, with 15 bases spanning the gap. There are 15 residues in the CDR3. This CDR3 reads CASSAAGASPYEQYF. In DNA form, the CDR3 reads TGTGCCAGCAGTGCAGCGGGCGCGTCGCCCTACGAGCAGTACTTC.

This clone was found a few times. The chain links TRBV4-3 to TRBJ1-5; D remains unclear. The CDR3 has 13 amino acids. Germline V gives CDR1 LGHNA, CDR2 YSLEER. V was trimmed by 0 bases and J by 7 bases, leaving 7 bases between them. The CDR3 sequence: CASSQDNSQPQHF. For the CDR3, the DNA is TGCGCCAGCAGCCAAGATAATAGCCAGCCCCAGCATTTT.

J is TRBJ2-7 and V is TRBV4-1; 7 bases are shared with TRBD2. V dropped 1 base and J dropped 4; count of bases not matched to a gene: 10. The CDR3 extends over 16 amino acids. Germline assignment: CDR1 MGHRA and CDR2 YSYEKL. CDR3 coding DNA: TGCGCCAGCAGCCAAGTCGGCGGGGGTGGAAGGTACGAGCAGTACGTC. Translating it yields CASSQVGGGGRYEQYV.

CDR3 in DNA: TGTGCCAGCAGCTCAGAAAATTGGGGCGGGGGCCTTCCTGGCTACACCTTC. Protein product: CASSSENWGGGLPGYTF. The rearrangement joins TRBV7-2 to TRBJ1-2; weak D call: TRBD1 (6 bases). V was shortened by 4 bases and J by 7 bases, with 25 bases between the two germline ends. The CDR3 covers 17 residues. The germline V gene encodes CDR1 SGHTA and CDR2 FQGNSA.

The chain uses TRBV7-2 and TRBJ2-3; a weak D match, TRBD1 (6 bases). CDR3 length equals 13 residues. Germline V CDR1 and CDR2: SGHTA, FQGNSA. V was shortened by 5 bases and J by 4 bases, with 10 bases between the two germline ends. DNA of the CDR3: TGTGCCAGCAGCGCAAGACAGGCAGATACGCAGTATTTT. Its translation is CASSARQADTQYF.

V usage is TRBV28 and J usage is TRBJ2-7, with 7 bases identical to TRBD1. V shed 3 bases and J 2 bases; nucleotides not matched to a gene: 22. The CDR3 length is 20 residues. Germline assignment: CDR1 MDHEN and CDR2 SYDVKM. CDR3 protein: CASSFNFHLPRDSSTYEQYF. The CDR3 nucleotides are TGTGCCAGCAGTTTTAATTTTCACTTACCCCGGGACAGCTCTACCTACGAGCAGTACTTC.

The CDR3 sequence is CASSPITTGGGETQYF. DNA for the CDR3: TGCGCCAGCAGCCCGATCACCACAGGGGGCGGCGAGACCCAGTACTTC. The chain employs TRBV4-1 and TRBJ2-5; 9 bases align to TRBD1. Per germline, CDR1 MGHRA and CDR2 YSYEKL. This CDR3 contains 16 residues. V lost 4 bases to trimming and J lost 5 bases; unmatched junction nucleotides: 11.

There are a few counts of this clone. The CDR3 here is CASSTGDLQPQHF. The DNA for the CDR3 is TGTGCCAGCAGCACAGGGGACCTTCAGCCCCAGCATTTT. The chain recombines TRBV28 with TRBJ1-5; 7 nucleotides match TRBD1. This CDR3 is 13 amino acids long. Unmatched junction bases numbered 5, after V lost 6 bases and J lost 6 bases. The germline V gene has CDR1 MDHEN and CDR2 SYDVKM. The variable domain in full, with the rest retrieved from reference TRBV28 and TRBJ1-5, is DVKVTQSSRYLVKRTGEKVFLECVQDMDHENMFWYRQDPGLGLRLIYFSYDVKMKEKGDIPEGYSVSREKKERFSLILESASTNQTSMYLCASSTGDLQPQHFGDGTRLSIL.

The rearrangement uses TRBV6-6 and TRBJ1-2; 7 bases fit TRBD1. CDR1 MNHNY and CDR2 SVGAGI come from the germline V gene (reference sequence). V shed 6 bases and J 0 bases; nucleotides not matched to a gene: 7. The CDR3 is 15 residues long. The CDR3 loop is CASSLTGLANYGYTF. CDR3 DNA sequence: TGTGCCAGCAGCCTGACAGGGTTAGCTAACTATGGCTACACCTTC.

This clone was seen a handful of times. The J gene is TRBJ2-7, the V gene TRBV18; 11 bases fit TRBD1. Germline CDR1 and CDR2: KGHSH and LQKENI. The V and J ends lost 4 bases and 3 bases, in that order; junction bases with no gene match: 5. This CDR3 contains 15 residues. The CDR3 sequence: CASSRRTGGGYEQYF. The CDR3 nucleotides are TGTGCCAGCTCACGACGGACAGGGGGCGGCTACGAGCAGTACTTC.

V gene TRBV7-9 combines with J gene TRBJ1-4; perhaps TRBD1 as D (5 bases). The V and J ends lost 5 bases and 8 bases respectively, with 21 bases between them. From germline, CDR1 is SEHNR and CDR2 FQNEAQ (reference sequence). The CDR3 contains 16 residues. The CDR3: CASSPPLGHSREKLFF. The CDR3 DNA is TGTGCCAGCAGCCCGCCCCTCGGACATTCGAGGGAAAAACTGTTTTTT.

This clone was counted a few times. The rearrangement uses TRBV28 and TRBJ1-1; the D is unclear. This CDR3 is built from 13 residues. V was pared by 1 base and J by 8 bases, with 11 bases between. Looked up from germline, CDR1 is MDHEN and CDR2 is SYDVKM. The CDR3 loop reads CASSLYGRPEAFF. The CDR3 bases are TGTGCCAGCAGTTTATATGGAAGACCGGAAGCTTTCTTT. The full variable domain, completed using reference TRBV28 and TRBJ1-1, is DVKVTQSSRYLVKRTGEKVFLECVQDMDHENMFWYRQDPGLGLRLIYFSYDVKMKEKGDIPEGYSVSREKKERFSLILESASTNQTSMYLCASSLYGRPEAFFGQGTRLTVV.

V gene TRBV14 combines with J gene TRBJ1-3; D is perhaps TRBD1 (5 bases). The CDR3 spans 16 residues. Trimming took 4 bases from V and 3 from J, leaving 16 bases between them. The germline CDR1 and CDR2 sequences are SGHDN and FVKESK. The chain's CDR3 is CASSPDRGTYGNTIYF. CDR3 DNA: TGTGCCAGCAGCCCAGATCGGGGGACGTATGGAAACACCATATATTTT.

This chain joins TRBV25-1 and TRBJ2-7; 8 bases are a match to TRBD1. Trimming removed 4 bases from V and 1 base from J; junction bases left unmatched: 6. This CDR3 has 15 residues. Germline loops: CDR1 MGHDK, CDR2 SYGVNS. DNA for the CDR3: TGTGCCAGCAGTGGGGGAAACAGGGGGTCCTACGAGCAGTACTTC. Amino acids: CASSGGNRGSYEQYF.

The J gene is TRBJ2-5, the V gene TRBV4-1, with 12 bases lining up with TRBD1. CDR1 is MGHRA, CDR2 YSYEKL, per germline. Trimming cost V 1 base and J 1 base; bases outside gene matches: 7. CDR3 length equals 18 residues. CDR3 amino acids: CASSQAPLGQGAQETQYF. The CDR3 coding sequence is TGCGCCAGCAGCCAAGCCCCCCTGGGACAGGGGGCCCAAGAGACCCAGTACTTC.

This rearrangement joins TRBV30 to TRBJ1-5, with D perhaps matching TRBD1 (6 bases). V dropped 5 bases and J dropped 3 bases, with 14 bases sitting between them. The CDR3 contains 14 residues. Germline CDR1 GTSNPN, CDR2 SVGIG (reference sequence). CDR3 in amino acids: CAWGRDTSNQPQHF. CDR3 bases: TGTGCCTGGGGCAGGGACACTTCCAATCAGCCCCAGCATTTT.

V usage is TRBV30 and J usage is TRBJ2-1; 9 nucleotides align to TRBD2. From germline, CDR1 is GTSNPN and CDR2 SVGIG (reference sequence). With V trimmed by 0 bases and J by 8 bases, 14 bases remained unmatched. The CDR3 sequence is 17 residues long. CDR3 nucleotides: TGTGCCTGGAGTGTATTCGGGGCGGGAGGGCCTGGGTATGAGCAGTTCTTC. This translates into CAWSVFGAGGPGYEQFF. Complete variable domain (other parts from reference TRBV30 and TRBJ2-1): SQTIHQWPATLVQPVGSPLSLECTVEGTSNPNLYWYRQAAGRGLQLLFYSVGIGQISSEVPQNLSASRPQDRQFILSSKKLLLSDSGFYLCAWSVFGAGGPGYEQFFGPGTRLTVL.

The chain couples TRBV6-5 to TRBJ2-2; D gene unclear. The CDR3 contains 11 residues. CDR1 and CDR2 from the germline V gene are MNHEY and SVGAGI. V was pared by 10 bases and J by 5 bases, with 8 bases between. The CDR3 nucleotides are TGTGCCACCCTCGGGACCGGGGAGCTGTTTTTT. Translated: CATLGTGELFF.

The rearrangement links TRBV28 to TRBJ1-1, with 8 bases matching TRBD1. V gave up 2 bases and J gave up 5 bases; unmatched junction bases: 7. The germline V gene has CDR1 MDHEN and CDR2 SYDVKM. This CDR3 is 15 amino acids long. The CDR3 protein is CASSLEGQGRTEAFF. The CDR3 coding sequence is TGTGCCAGCAGTTTAGAAGGACAGGGTCGAACTGAAGCTTTCTTT.